Reported below is one TCR beta chain. With V trimmed by 4 bases and J by 4 bases, 8 bases remained unmatched. CDR3 size: 15 residues. The V gene's germline CDR1 is SGDLS and CDR2 YYNGEE. In the authors' workflow: Counts of nucleated cells, estimated from reference gene primer amplification, were obtained. TCRdb's table, derived via immunoSEQ multiplex PCR, lists solely in-frame clones and lacks some. Clone size and the V and J calls come from that table; the DNA yielded D and trimming. This sample has roughly 200,000 clones, with 83% found just once. The data were obtained in a study of blood T cell repertoires in COVID-19. Overall study: The samples span acute and convalescent COVID-19 from the United States, Italy and Spain. PBMCs, B-cell-depleted T cells, or T cells were the source of the cDNA or gDNA that made up the material.

The chain has TRBV9 and TRBJ1-1; 9 bases map to TRBD1. Sequencing was performed on peripheral blood. The source is a human donor in a cohort sampled during active COVID-19. CDR3 in DNA: TGTGCCAGCAGCCCTTTCGGGACAGGGAGCACTGAAGCTTTCTTT. Translating it yields CASSPFGTGSTEAFF. Together with reference TRBV9 and TRBJ1-1, the CDR3 gives the full variable domain: DSGVTQTPKHLITATGQRVTLRCSPRSGDLSVYWYQQSLDQGLQFLIQYYNGEERAKGNILERFSAQQFPDLHSELNLSSLELGDSALYFCASSPFGTGSTEAFFGQGTRLTVV.